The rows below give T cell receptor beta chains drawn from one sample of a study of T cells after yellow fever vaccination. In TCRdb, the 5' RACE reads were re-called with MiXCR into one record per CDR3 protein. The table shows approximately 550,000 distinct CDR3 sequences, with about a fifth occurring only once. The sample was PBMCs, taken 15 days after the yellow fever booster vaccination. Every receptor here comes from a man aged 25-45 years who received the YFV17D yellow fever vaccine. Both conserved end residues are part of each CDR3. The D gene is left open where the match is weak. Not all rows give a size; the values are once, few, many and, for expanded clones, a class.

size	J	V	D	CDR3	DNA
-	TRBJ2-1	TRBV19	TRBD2	CASGLAGGLYNEQFF	TGTGCCAGTGGGCTAGCGGGAGGCCTCTACAATGAGCAGTTCTTC
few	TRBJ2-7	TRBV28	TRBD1	CASSLRDRGNPYEQYF	TGTGCCAGCAGTTTACGGGACAGGGGTAATCCATACGAGCAGTACTTC
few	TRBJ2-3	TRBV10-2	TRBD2	CASSSLAGPTDTQYF	TGCGCCAGCAGCTCCCTAGCGGGCCCCACAGATACGCAGTATTTT
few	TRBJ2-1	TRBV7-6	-	CASSLLILGVSPEQFF	TGTGCCAGCAGCTTATTGATCCTCGGGGTCTCCCCTGAGCAGTTCTTC
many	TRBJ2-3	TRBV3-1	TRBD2	CASSRLAGGADTQYF	TGTGCCAGCAGCCGACTAGCGGGAGGGGCGGATACGCAGTATTTT
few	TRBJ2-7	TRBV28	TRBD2	CATYTLASGREKAYEQYF	TGTGCCACCTACACCCTCGCCAGCGGGAGGGAAAAAGCCTACGAGCAGTACTTC
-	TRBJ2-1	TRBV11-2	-	CASSFAGDEQFF	TGTGCCAGCAGCTTCGCAGGCGATGAGCAGTTCTTC
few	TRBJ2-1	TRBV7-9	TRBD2	CASSARLAGDWEQFF	TGTGCCAGCAGCGCCCGGCTAGCGGGAGATTGGGAGCAGTTCTTC
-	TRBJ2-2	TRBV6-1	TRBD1	CASSQDRGLWDGELFF	TGTGCCAGCAGCCAAGACAGGGGGCTATGGGACGGGGAGCTGTTTTTT
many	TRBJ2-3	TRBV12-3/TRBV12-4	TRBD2	CASRLAGVPDTQYF	TGTGCCAGCAGGTTAGCGGGAGTTCCAGATACGCAGTATTTT
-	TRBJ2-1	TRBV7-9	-	CASPPPESGVWEQFF	TGTGCCAGTCCCCCCCCCGAGTCCGGGGTATGGGAGCAGTTCTTC
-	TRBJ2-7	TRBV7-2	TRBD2	CASSIGLAGYYEQYF	TGTGCCAGCAGCATCGGACTAGCGGGGTACTACGAGCAGTACTTC
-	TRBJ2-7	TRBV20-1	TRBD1	CSARVPAGGYEQYF	TGCAGTGCTAGAGTCCCTGCAGGGGGCTACGAGCAGTACTTC
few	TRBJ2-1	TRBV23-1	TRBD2	CASSQSLLAGDRGYNEQFF	TGCGCCAGCAGTCAATCGTTGCTAGCGGGAGATCGCGGCTACAATGAGCAGTTCTTC
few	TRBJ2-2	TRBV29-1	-	CSATGPGRGTGELFF	TGCAGCGCCACCGGGCCAGGTCGGGGCACCGGGGAGCTGTTTTTT
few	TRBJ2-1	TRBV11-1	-	CASSLRWEPTGAGEQFF	TGTGCCAGCAGCCTCCGGTGGGAGCCTACGGGAGCGGGTGAGCAGTTCTTC
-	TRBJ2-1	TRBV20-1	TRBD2	CGARLPGLAGGPHEQFF	TGCGGTGCTAGACTGCCGGGACTAGCGGGAGGGCCCCACGAGCAGTTCTTC
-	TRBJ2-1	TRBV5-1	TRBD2	CASKPSGLGSYNEQFF	TGCGCCAGCAAACCCTCGGGACTAGGATCCTACAATGAGCAGTTCTTC
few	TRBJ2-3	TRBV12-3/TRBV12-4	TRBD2	CASSNFAGGSDTQYF	TGTGCCAGCTCCAACTTCGCGGGAGGGTCAGATACGCAGTATTTT
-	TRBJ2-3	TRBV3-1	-	CASEHSGGSTDTQYF	TGTGCCAGCGAACATAGCGGAGGTAGCACAGATACGCAGTATTTT
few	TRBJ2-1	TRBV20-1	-	CSAHSHQGNEQFF	TGCAGTGCCCATAGCCACCAGGGCAATGAGCAGTTCTTC
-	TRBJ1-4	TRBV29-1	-	CSVDSGGDEKLFF	TGCAGCGTTGATTCGGGAGGGGATGAAAAACTGTTTTTT
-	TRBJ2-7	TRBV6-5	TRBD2	CASSYSGGLADEQYF	TGTGCCAGCAGTTACTCTGGGGGACTAGCGGACGAGCAGTACTTC
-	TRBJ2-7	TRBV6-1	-	CASEEGGDIYEQYF	TGTGCCAGCGAAGAAGGGGGAGATATCTACGAGCAGTACTTC
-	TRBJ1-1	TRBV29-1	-	CSVKGGPEAFF	TGCAGCGTCAAGGGGGGTCCTGAAGCTTTCTTT
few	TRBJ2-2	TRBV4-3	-	CASSQGTPTNTGELFF	TGCGCCAGCAGCCAGGGGACACCGACGAACACCGGGGAGCTGTTTTTT
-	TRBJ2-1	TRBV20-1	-	CSADGLGSYNEQFF	TGCAGTGCGGACGGACTGGGCTCCTACAATGAGCAGTTCTTC
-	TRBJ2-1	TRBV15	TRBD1	CATSETGYYNEQFF	TGTGCCACCAGTGAGACAGGGTACTACAATGAGCAGTTCTTC
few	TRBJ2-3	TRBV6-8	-	CAILSRVTQYF	TGTGCCATCCTCTCCAGGGTTACGCAGTATTTT
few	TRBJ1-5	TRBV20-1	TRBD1	CSARDRGRDQPQHF	TGCAGTGCTAGGGACAGGGGGCGTGATCAGCCCCAGCATTTT
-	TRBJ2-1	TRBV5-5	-	CASSSRQGLNEQFF	TGTGCCAGCAGCTCACGACAGGGACTAAATGAGCAGTTCTTC
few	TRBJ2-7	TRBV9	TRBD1	CASSVTGRGHDEQYF	TGTGCCAGCAGCGTTACGGGCAGGGGGCACGACGAGCAGTACTTC
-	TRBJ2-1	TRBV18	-	CASSPTNEQFF	TGTGCCAGCAGCCCCACGAATGAGCAGTTCTTC
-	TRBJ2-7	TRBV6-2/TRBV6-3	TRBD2	CASSYLLAGSKEQYF	TGTGCCAGCAGTTACCTACTAGCGGGTTCAAAGGAGCAGTACTTC
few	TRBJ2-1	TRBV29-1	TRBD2	CSVEEASGSQNEQFF	TGCAGCGTTGAAGAGGCTAGCGGGAGTCAAAATGAGCAGTTCTTC
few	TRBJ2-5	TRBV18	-	CASSRRGAQETQYF	TGTGCCAGCTCACGCCGGGGGGCACAAGAGACCCAGTACTTC
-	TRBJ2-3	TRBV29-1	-	CSVVPTRETQYF	TGCAGCGTTGTTCCGACCCGGGAGACGCAGTATTTT
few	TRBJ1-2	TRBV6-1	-	CASSELGRPYGYTF	TGTGCCAGCAGTGAACTTGGACGACCCTATGGCTACACCTTC
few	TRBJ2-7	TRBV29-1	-	CSVGMAQGMLEQYF	TGCAGCGTTGGAATGGCACAGGGAATGCTCGAGCAGTACTTC
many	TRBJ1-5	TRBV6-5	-	CASRALGNQPQHF	TGTGCCAGCAGAGCGTTGGGCAATCAGCCCCAGCATTTT
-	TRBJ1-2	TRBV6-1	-	CASTPRGVAGYTF	TGTGCCAGCACCCCGCGGGGGGTGGCTGGCTACACCTTC
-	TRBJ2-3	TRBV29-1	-	CSVDGGDADTQYF	TGCAGCGTTGACGGCGGGGATGCAGATACGCAGTATTTT
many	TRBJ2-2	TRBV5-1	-	CASSLPGATGELFF	TGCGCCAGCAGCTTACCAGGGGCGACCGGGGAGCTGTTTTTT
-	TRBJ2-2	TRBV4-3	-	CASSQEALSGELFF	TGCGCCAGCAGCCAAGAAGCACTGAGCGGGGAGCTGTTTTTT
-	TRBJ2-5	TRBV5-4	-	CASSPLASQETQYF	TGTGCCAGCAGCCCATTAGCATCCCAAGAGACCCAGTACTTC
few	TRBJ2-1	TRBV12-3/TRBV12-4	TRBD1	CASSFGTGVDEQFF	TGTGCCAGCAGTTTCGGGACAGGGGTAGATGAGCAGTTCTTC
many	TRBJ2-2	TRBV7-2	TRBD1	CASSLDRGRTGELFF	TGTGCCAGCAGCCTCGACAGGGGAAGAACCGGGGAGCTGTTTTTT
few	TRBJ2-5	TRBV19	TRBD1	CASSSGQGVGETQYF	TGTGCCAGTAGTTCCGGACAGGGGGTAGGAGAGACCCAGTACTTC
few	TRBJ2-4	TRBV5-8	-	CASSPGGRGIQYF	TGTGCCAGCAGCCCAGGCGGGCGCGGCATTCAGTACTTC
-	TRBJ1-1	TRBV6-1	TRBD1	CASSSLGQDEAFF	TGTGCCAGCAGTAGCCTCGGACAGGATGAAGCTTTCTTT
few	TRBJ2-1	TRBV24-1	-	CATSDPLVTNEQFF	TGTGCCACCAGTGATCCATTAGTGACGAATGAGCAGTTCTTC
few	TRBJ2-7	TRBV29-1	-	CSVKLQGTRIRRGAYEQYF	TGCAGCGTGAAACTTCAGGGGACAAGGATCCGGAGAGGGGCCTACGAGCAGTACTTC